The 16 T cell receptor beta chains below were found in one sample sequenced in a study of T cells in Graves' hyperthyroidism and ophthalmopathy. RNA transcripts provided the source from which TCR beta CDR3 regions were amplified. Researchers ran a first-round RT-PCR on the TCR CDR3 using the HTBI primer set. In TCRdb, the multiplex PCR reads were re-called with MiXCR into one record per CDR3 protein. The sample contains some 460,000 distinct CDR3 sequences, about 15% of which appear only once. Sequenced material: blood. The receptors here all came from a woman aged 18-29 years with Graves' hyperthyroidism.

This clonotype was seen at least ten times. The J gene is TRBJ2-7, the V gene TRBV18; 9 bases fit TRBD1. V lost 6 bases, J lost 6 bases, and 12 bases stayed unmatched. The CDR3 is 15 residues long. CDR1 and CDR2 (germline): KGHSH, LQKENI. The chain's CDR3 is CASSLTVDRGSEQYF. CDR3 bases: TGTGCCAGCTCGCTGACCGTGGACAGGGGCAGCGAGCAGTACTTC.

The chain uses TRBV6-6 and TRBJ1-2, with D possibly TRBD1 on 6 matching bases. V was clipped by 2 bases and J by 8 bases, with 24 bases between them. From germline, CDR1 is MNHNY and CDR2 SVGAGI (reference sequence). The CDR3 contains 17 residues. CDR3: CASSYHTQGPASQGYTF. For the CDR3, the DNA is TGTGCCAGCAGTTACCACACACAGGGCCCAGCCTCCCAGGGCTACACCTTC.

This clonotype occurred many times. The chain links TRBV6-5 to TRBJ2-5; D call uncertain. V was shortened by 0 bases and J by 4 bases, with 12 bases between the two germline ends. This CDR3 contains 15 residues. Germline values: CDR1 MNHEY, CDR2 SVGAGI. Here the CDR3 reads CASSYSSGEGETQYF. The CDR3 nucleotides read TGTGCCAGCAGTTACTCGTCTGGGGAAGGAGAGACCCAGTACTTC.

This clonotype was counted ten times or more. V usage is TRBV10-3 and J usage is TRBJ2-3, with D hard to call. V shed 6 bases and J shed 4 bases, with 11 bases lying between them. The germline CDR1 and CDR2 sequences are ENHRY and SYGVKD. This CDR3 comprises 13 residues. The CDR3 sequence is CAISGGLPDTQYF. The CDR3 DNA follows: TGTGCCATCAGCGGCGGCCTGCCAGATACGCAGTATTTT.

This clonotype was detected ten times or more. The V and J genes are TRBV20-1 and TRBJ2-2, with no clear D. CDR1 and CDR2 (germline): DFQATT, SNEGSKA (reference sequence). V lost 1 base and J lost 1, with 10 bases in between. This CDR3 has 15 amino acids. CDR3 amino acids: CSARGEDRNTGELFF. CDR3 in DNA: TGCAGTGCTAGAGGTGAAGACCGGAACACCGGGGAGCTGTTTTTT.

The rearrangement joins TRBV6-1 to TRBJ2-1; D gene ambiguous. This CDR3 has 12 amino acids. Per the germline V gene, CDR1 is MNHNS and CDR2 is SASEGT. Trimming pared 5 bases from V and 10 bases from J, leaving 12 bases between. CDR3: CASSPRTGEQFF. CDR3 nucleotides: TGTGCCAGCAGTCCCCGTACGGGCGAGCAGTTCTTC.

This clonotype was picked up a small number of times. The chain employs TRBV7-3 and TRBJ2-1, with D possibly being TRBD1 or TRBD2 (5 bases each). Trimming cost V 1 base and J 4 bases, with 14 bases left between them. The CDR3 has 16 residues. Germline assignment: CDR1 SGHTA and CDR2 FQGTGA. The CDR3 DNA reads TGTGCCAGCAGCTTAAGGTGGGACCCACCGTACAATGAGCAGTTCTTC. Protein: CASSLRWDPPYNEQFF.

This chain links TRBV9 with TRBJ2-3, with D uncertain. The CDR3 covers 15 residues. The germline CDR1 and CDR2 sequences are SGDLS and YYNGEE. Trimming left V 3 bases short and J 2 bases short, with 13 bases between. The CDR3 is CASSGSTGFTDTQYF. DNA for the CDR3: TGTGCCAGCAGCGGAAGCACCGGGTTCACAGATACGCAGTATTTT.

V usage is TRBV5-4 and J usage is TRBJ2-5; either TRBD1 or TRBD2 may supply D (6 bases each). V dropped 4 bases and J dropped 1 base, with 14 bases sitting between them. CDR1 and CDR2 from the germline V gene are SGHNT and YYREEE (reference sequence). This CDR3 has 15 amino acids. CDR3 sequence reads: CASSLQEGGQETQYF. The CDR3, as DNA: TGTGCCAGCAGCCTCCAGGAGGGGGGCCAAGAGACCCAGTACTTC.

This clonotype was seen at least ten times. The CDR3 loop is CASSKGTSLSGANVLTF. The CDR3 DNA follows: TGTGCCAGCAGTAAGGGGACTAGCCTCTCTGGGGCCAACGTCCTGACTTTC. The V and J genes are TRBV28 and TRBJ2-6, with 9 bases matching TRBD2. The length of the CDR3 is 17 residues. Germline CDR1 reads MDHEN; CDR2 reads SYDVKM. Trimming cost V 5 bases and J 0 bases; bases outside gene matches: 5.

This clonotype was observed a handful of times. The gene calls are TRBV5-1 and TRBJ2-7, with D possibly being TRBD1 or TRBD2 (5 bases each). V gave up 0 bases and J gave up 0 bases, with 7 bases separating them. CDR1 SGHRS and CDR2 YFSETQ come from the germline V gene. This CDR3 is built from 14 residues. CDR3 sequence reads: CASSLEGPSYEQYF. The CDR3 nucleotides read TGCGCCAGCAGCTTGGAGGGACCCTCCTACGAGCAGTACTTC. The entire variable domain, with the rest obtained from reference TRBV5-1 and TRBJ2-7, is as follows: KAGVTQTPRYLIKTRGQQVTLSCSPISGHRSVSWYQQTPGQGLQFLFEYFSETQRNKGNFPGRFSGRQFSNSRSEMNVSTLELGDSALYLCASSLEGPSYEQYFGPGTRLTVT.

Ten or more counts support this clonotype. The J gene is TRBJ2-7, the V gene TRBV20-1; TRBD1 matches at 9 bases. Trimming took 0 bases from V and 4 from J; bases not matched to a gene: 4. The germline CDR1 and CDR2 sequences are DFQATT and SNEGSKA (reference sequence). The CDR3 totals 14 residues. Written as DNA, the CDR3 is TGCAGTGCTAGAGATTACAGGGGGCCTTACGAGCAGTACTTC. Its protein is CSARDYRGPYEQYF.

This clonotype appeared a few times. V gene TRBV28 combines with J gene TRBJ2-2; D unclear. The V and J ends lost 2 bases and 8 bases respectively, with 6 bases between them. Germline-derived CDR1 and CDR2 are MDHEN and SYDVKM. The CDR3 runs to 12 residues. DNA of the CDR3: TGTGCCAGCAGTTTAATCCTTGGGGAGCTGTTTTTT. Its translation: CASSLILGELFF.

The rearrangement uses TRBV20-1 and TRBJ1-5, with D maybe TRBD1 (5 bases). The ends were cut back, 0 bases at V and 0 bases at J, with 12 bases in the middle. Germline values: CDR1 DFQATT, CDR2 SNEGSKA (reference sequence). This CDR3 has 16 residues. The CDR3 sequence is CSAREGTKFSNQPQHF. In nucleotides, the CDR3 is TGCAGTGCTAGAGAAGGGACTAAATTTAGCAATCAGCCCCAGCATTTT.

This clonotype was detected a few times. The chain has TRBV5-4 and TRBJ1-1; D possibly corresponds to TRBD1 (5 bases). Germline assignment: CDR1 SGHNT and CDR2 YYREEE (reference sequence). The CDR3 spans 14 residues. The V and J ends lost 4 bases and 4 bases respectively, with 14 bases between them. CDR3 coding DNA: TGTGCCAGCAGCAACGTGGGGCGGGGCACTGAAGCTTTCTTT. Translation gives CASSNVGRGTEAFF.

This clonotype was found many times. The chain combines TRBV28 with TRBJ2-1; 13 bases align to TRBD2. Trimming cost V 7 bases and J 5 bases; bases outside gene matches: 8. Germline CDR1 is MDHEN and CDR2 is SYDVKM. The CDR3 is made up of 16 amino acids. CDR3 protein: CASNLQGLAGNNEQFF. DNA for the CDR3: TGTGCCAGCAACCTGCAGGGACTAGCGGGGAACAATGAGCAGTTCTTC.